The 25 T cell receptor beta chains listed next were all sequenced from one sample in a study of T cells after yellow fever vaccination. TCRdb ran MiXCR on the 5' RACE reads and lists one entry per CDR3 protein. The sample contains 300,000 to 400,000 distinct CDR3 sequences, 12% of which appear only once. The source was CD4+ T cells sorted from PBMCs, collected 15 days after the yellow fever booster vaccination. Receptors originate from a man between 18 and 35 years old who received the YFV17D yellow fever vaccine.

This clonotype showed up just a few times. The chain carries TRBV20-1 and TRBJ1-1, with TRBD1 as a possible D gene (6 bases). V gave up 2 bases and J gave up 0 bases, with 22 bases separating them. The length of the CDR3 is 18 residues. The V gene's germline CDR1 is DFQATT and CDR2 SNEGSKA (reference sequence). CDR3 bases: TGCAGTGCTAGATACTCGGGGGCGGGTCCCATGATGAACACTGAAGCTTTCTTT. Translating it yields CSARYSGAGPMMNTEAFF.

This clonotype appeared a few times. The chain is built from TRBV20-1 and TRBJ2-7, with TRBD1 matching 9 bases. The CDR3 is 12 residues long. The V segment lost 6 bases and the J segment 4 bases; nucleotides outside the gene matches: 4. Looked up from germline, CDR1 is DFQATT and CDR2 is SNEGSKA (reference sequence). In DNA form, the CDR3 reads TGCAGTGCCTTGGGACAGGGATACGAGCAGTACGTC. Translated: CSALGQGYEQYV.

This rearrangement joins TRBV20-1 to TRBJ2-1; tentatively, D is TRBD2 (6 bases). CDR3 length: 12 amino acids. V shed 3 bases and J shed 5 bases, with 8 bases lying between them. In germline, CDR1 is DFQATT, CDR2 SNEGSKA (reference sequence). The CDR3 DNA follows: TGCAGTGCTAGCTCGGGAGACAATGAGCAGTTCTTC. This codes for CSASSGDNEQFF.

The rearrangement links TRBV7-2 to TRBJ2-7, with 7 bases aligning to TRBD1. J gave up 1 base and V 5 bases, and 5 bases lay outside the gene matches. In germline, CDR1 is SGHTA, CDR2 FQGNSA. The CDR3 length is 14 residues. CDR3: CASSPQTGSYEQYF. CDR3 coding DNA: TGTGCCAGCAGCCCACAGACAGGGTCCTACGAGCAGTACTTC.

This clonotype showed up many times. The rearrangement links TRBV6-1 to TRBJ2-2; TRBD2 is a possible D gene (6 bases). V shed 5 bases and J shed 1 base, with 11 bases lying between them. The CDR3 covers 15 residues. Germline V gene data show CDR1 as MNHNS and CDR2 as SASEGT. CDR3 amino acids: CASSPGTLNTGELFF. CDR3 coding DNA: TGTGCCAGCAGTCCCGGGACTTTGAACACCGGGGAGCTGTTTTTT.

The gene calls are TRBV19 and TRBJ2-1; TRBD1 matches 8 bases. The J segment lost 2 bases and the V segment lost 3 bases, leaving 3 bases of the junction unmatched. CDR3 size: 15 residues. Germline loops: CDR1 LNHDA, CDR2 SQIVND (reference sequence). As DNA, the CDR3 is TGTGCCAGTAGTATTGCAGGGGGCCCCTACAATGAGCAGTTCTTC. This translates into CASSIAGGPYNEQFF. The full variable domain, completed using reference TRBV19 and TRBJ2-1, is DGGITQSPKYLFRKEGQNVTLSCEQNLNHDAMYWYRQDPGQGLRLIYYSQIVNDFQKGDIAEGYSVSREKKESFPLTVTSAQKNPTAFYLCASSIAGGPYNEQFFGPGTRLTVL.

The gene calls are TRBV7-6 and TRBJ2-7; no reliable D call. This CDR3 has 13 amino acids. Germline V gene sequence: CDR1 SGHVS, CDR2 FNYEAQ. Trimming took 1 base from V and 7 from J, leaving 11 bases between them. The CDR3 nucleotides are TGTGCCAGCAGCTTAGACAGATTGGGAGAGCAGTACTTC. Protein: CASSLDRLGEQYF.

This clonotype showed up many times. The rearrangement uses TRBV9 and TRBJ2-2; 9 positions agree with TRBD2. The germline V gene has CDR1 SGDLS and CDR2 YYNGEE. J gave up 2 bases and V 3 bases, and 8 bases lay outside the gene matches. This CDR3 has 17 amino acids. CDR3 coding DNA: TGTGCCAGCAGCGACGTAGCGGGGGCCTTCAACACCGGGGAGCTGTTTTTT. Residues: CASSDVAGAFNTGELFF.

This clonotype occurred a few times. The V call is TRBV7-9, the J call TRBJ1-2, with D hard to call. Germline CDR1 reads SEHNR; CDR2 reads FQNEAQ (reference sequence). The V end was cut by 6 bases, the J end by 2 bases, with 7 bases between. The CDR3 consists of 12 residues. CDR3 nucleotides: TGTGCCAGCAGAGACGTAAACTATGGCTACACCTTC. It is translated as CASRDVNYGYTF.

The table lists this clonotype with many counts. The V and J genes are TRBV7-9 and TRBJ1-2, with D perhaps TRBD1 (5 bases). CDR1 and CDR2 (germline): SEHNR, FQNEAQ (reference sequence). The germline V and J ends were trimmed by 5 bases and 8 bases, with 15 bases remaining between them. The CDR3 covers 13 residues. The CDR3 spells CASSPEGAGGYTF. In nucleotides, the CDR3 is TGTGCCAGCAGCCCTGAAGGGGCCGGGGGCTACACCTTC.

This clonotype appeared a few times. The chain is built from TRBV5-1 and TRBJ2-1; TRBD2 matches at 8 bases. CDR1 and CDR2 from the germline V gene are SGHRS and YFSETQ. The CDR3 spans 18 residues. V was clipped by 1 base and J by 2 bases; unmatched bases: 11. This CDR3 is CASSLNPPGLGPYNEQFF. CDR3 nucleotide sequence: TGCGCCAGCAGCTTGAACCCGCCGGGACTAGGACCCTACAATGAGCAGTTCTTC.

This clonotype was seen a handful of times. The DNA of the CDR3 is TGCGCCAGCAGCTTATCCATAGCGGGGGGGCCTGGGGCCAACGTCCTGACTTTC. Amino acids: CASSLSIAGGPGANVLTF. V is TRBV5-1 and J is TRBJ2-6; 11 nucleotides match TRBD2. This CDR3 comprises 18 residues. Germline lookup yields CDR1 SGHRS and CDR2 YFSETQ. After removal of 2 bases from V and 2 bases from J, the junction contained 6 bases not matched to a gene.

The chain joins TRBV5-6 to TRBJ1-2, with unresolved D. V dropped 0 bases and J dropped 5 bases, with 17 bases sitting between them. The CDR3 totals 16 residues. The germline gives CDR1 SGHDT, CDR2 YYEEEE. CDR3: CASSLVGSIRNYGYTF. The CDR3 coding sequence is TGTGCCAGCAGCTTGGTTGGGTCCATTCGTAATTATGGCTACACCTTC.

This sequence joins TRBV5-4 and TRBJ1-6; D is perhaps TRBD1 (5 bases). The CDR3 spans 14 residues. Trimming took off 2 bases at V and 10 bases at J, with 13 bases between the two ends. The V gene's germline CDR1 is SGHNT and CDR2 YYREEE (reference sequence). CDR3 sequence: CASSFGAAGSPLHF. The CDR3 coding sequence is TGTGCCAGCAGCTTCGGGGCTGCTGGATCACCCCTCCACTTT.

This clonotype was counted between two and nine times. CDR3 DNA: TGTGCCAGCAGGGGCCCTAGTTCCGAGCAGTACTTC. It translates to CASRGPSSEQYF. The chain recombines TRBV5-6 with TRBJ2-7; D uncertain. This CDR3 region has 12 residues. Trimming left V 5 bases short and J 6 bases short, with 12 bases between. Germline values: CDR1 SGHDT, CDR2 YYEEEE.

The J gene is TRBJ2-7, the V gene TRBV2; the match to TRBD2 covers 8 bases. V dropped 4 bases and J dropped 2; count of bases not matched to a gene: 16. Germline CDR1 reads SNHLY; CDR2 reads FYNNEI. This CDR3 spans 18 amino acids. Here the CDR3 DNA reads TGTGCCAGCAGTGTTGGGGGGAGTAGGCGGGGGGTCCCCTACGAGCAGTACGTC. It specifies CASSVGGSRRGVPYEQYV.

The chain carries TRBV3-1 and TRBJ1-1; no firm D call. Germline CDR1 and CDR2: LGHDT and YNNKEL (reference sequence). The V gene lost 1 base and the J gene lost 3 bases, with 12 bases spanning the gap. The CDR3 is 15 amino acids. The CDR3 reads CASSQGSLRHTEAFF. The CDR3, as DNA: TGTGCCAGCAGCCAAGGGAGTTTGCGACACACTGAAGCTTTCTTT. Looking up the rest from reference TRBV3-1 and TRBJ1-1 gives the full variable domain: DTAVSQTPKYLVTQMGNDKSIKCEQNLGHDTMYWYKQDSKKFLKIMFSYNNKELIINETVPNRFSPKSPDKAHLNLHINSLELGDSAVYFCASSQGSLRHTEAFFGQGTRLTVV.

J is TRBJ2-4 and V is TRBV14, with D unclear. CDR1 is SGHDN, CDR2 FVKESK, per germline. This CDR3 region has 16 residues. V was trimmed by 3 bases and J by 1 base, leaving 13 bases between them. The CDR3 loop is CASSQIVSGAKNIQYF. Here the CDR3 DNA reads TGTGCCAGCAGCCAGATCGTTTCCGGGGCCAAAAACATTCAGTACTTC.

The rearrangement links TRBV30 to TRBJ2-3; the D is unclear. This CDR3 is built from 12 residues. V lost 4 bases to trimming and J lost 2 bases, with 7 bases between them. In germline, CDR1 is GTSNPN, CDR2 SVGIG (reference sequence). The CDR3 is CAWTLYTDTQYF. The CDR3 DNA reads TGTGCCTGGACCCTATACACAGATACGCAGTATTTT.

The rearrangement joins TRBV7-8 to TRBJ2-4, with TRBD2 matching 12 bases. The junction had 9 bases not matched to a gene; V was cut back by 5 bases and J by 1 base. The CDR3 spans 18 residues. The germline V gene encodes CDR1 SGHVS and CDR2 FQNEAQ. The CDR3 coding sequence is TGTGCCAGCAGCCCACTAGCGGGGGGTGCGGTGGCCAAAAACATTCAGTACTTC. Protein: CASSPLAGGAVAKNIQYF.

The rearrangement links TRBV5-1 to TRBJ2-6; D possibly corresponds to TRBD1 (5 bases). V was clipped by 4 bases and J by 0 bases, with 14 bases between them. CDR3 length: 17 residues. Germline V gene data show CDR1 as SGHRS and CDR2 as YFSETQ. The DNA for the CDR3 is TGCGCCAGCAGCCAGACAGTCCTGAGCTCTGGGGCCAACGTCCTGACTTTC. It specifies CASSQTVLSSGANVLTF.

This clonotype was counted only a few times. The V call is TRBV4-1, the J call TRBJ2-5; 8 nucleotides line up with TRBD1. Germline CDR1 is MGHRA and CDR2 is YSYEKL. Unmatched junction bases numbered 10, after V lost 3 bases and J lost 4 bases. The length of the CDR3 is 16 residues. CDR3 in amino acids: CASSQGAQGVGETQYF. CDR3 DNA sequence: TGCGCCAGCAGCCAGGGAGCACAGGGGGTCGGAGAGACCCAGTACTTC.

The CDR3 DNA reads TGTGCCAGCAGATCTTTAACGACAGGGGGGCACTATGGCTACACCTTC. It is translated as CASRSLTTGGHYGYTF. The chain couples TRBV6-5 to TRBJ1-2, with TRBD1 matching 9 bases. After removal of 6 bases from V and 3 bases from J, the junction contained 11 bases not matched to a gene. Germline V gives CDR1 MNHEY, CDR2 SVGAGI. The length of the CDR3 is 16 residues.

This clonotype was seen more than once but under ten times. In DNA, the CDR3 is TGTGCCATCACCTCCTCGGGACAGGGAAGGGCGGATACGCAGTATTTT. Protein product: CAITSSGQGRADTQYF. The rearrangement uses TRBV10-3 and TRBJ2-3; 9 nucleotides align to TRBD1. Germline lookup yields CDR1 ENHRY and CDR2 SYGVKD. The CDR3 covers 16 residues. V was pared by 7 bases and J by 6 bases, with 14 bases of the junction left unmatched.

This clonotype was detected only a few times. The V and J genes are TRBV18 and TRBJ2-7; TRBD2 agrees at 11 bases. The CDR3 is 16 amino acids. With 2 bases clipped from V and 4 bases from J, the junction kept 7 bases outside the gene matches. CDR1 is KGHSH, CDR2 LQKENI, per germline. CDR3 coding DNA: TGTGCCAGCTCACCAGTCGGAGCTAGCGGGGGGTACGAGCAGTACTTC. As protein: CASSPVGASGGYEQYF.